This is a list of T cell receptor beta chains from one sample in a study of brain T cells in children with intractable seizures. Clones were read by immunoSEQ multiplex PCR, and TCRdb kept only the in-frame ones, dropping some. The profile shows tens of thousands of clones, about 90% of them singletons. Sequenced here: peripheral blood, sampled at surgery. Every receptor here comes from a girl aged 2-9 years with Rasmussen encephalitis and intractable seizures. CDR3s include the opening cysteine and the closing phenylalanine or tryptophan. The D gene is left open where the match is weak. Size values are once, few and many counts, or a class for expanded clones, and some rows have none.

v_call: TRBV7-8
d_call: TRBD2
j_call: TRBJ2-2
clone_size: .
cdr3_aa: CASSEGTSGIELFF
cdr3_nt: TGTGCCAGCAGCGAAGGGACTAGCGGGATAGAGCTGTTTTTT

v_call: TRBV6-5
d_call: .
j_call: TRBJ1-4
clone_size: .
cdr3_aa: CASSPPGGGYEKLFF
cdr3_nt: TGTGCCAGCAGTCCCCCCGGGGGGGGTTATGAAAAACTGTTTTTT

v_call: TRBV5-1
d_call: TRBD2
j_call: TRBJ2-1
clone_size: .
cdr3_aa: CASRSLAGRGYNEQFF
cdr3_nt: TGCGCCAGCAGGTCCCTAGCGGGGCGAGGTTACAATGAGCAGTTCTTC

v_call: TRBV19
d_call: TRBD1
j_call: TRBJ2-1
clone_size: .
cdr3_aa: CASSIPSGTGEDNEQFF
cdr3_nt: TGTGCCAGTAGTATCCCCTCCGGGACAGGGGAGGACAATGAGCAGTTCTTC

v_call: TRBV6-6
d_call: .
j_call: TRBJ2-7
clone_size: .
cdr3_aa: CASSYGIYSYEQYF
cdr3_nt: TGTGCCAGCAGTTACGGGATTTACTCCTACGAGCAGTACTTC

v_call: TRBV19
d_call: .
j_call: TRBJ2-3
clone_size: .
cdr3_aa: CASNRGTWGAWTDTQYF
cdr3_nt: TGTGCCAGTAATAGGGGAACTTGGGGGGCTTGGACAGATACGCAGTATTTT

v_call: TRBV12-3/TRBV12-4
d_call: .
j_call: TRBJ2-2
clone_size: .
cdr3_aa: CASSFGVTGELFF
cdr3_nt: TGTGCCAGCAGTTTTGGGGTCACCGGGGAGCTGTTTTTT

v_call: TRBV6-1
d_call: .
j_call: TRBJ1-5
clone_size: .
cdr3_aa: CASSDRAKNQPQHF
cdr3_nt: TGTGCCAGCAGTGACCGGGCCAAAAATCAGCCCCAGCATTTT

v_call: TRBV23-1
d_call: .
j_call: TRBJ1-2
clone_size: .
cdr3_aa: CASSQPDTRSFSGDNYGYTF
cdr3_nt: TGCGCCAGCAGTCAACCGGACACCCGCTCTTTTTCGGGGGACAACTATGGCTACACCTTC

v_call: TRBV5-4
d_call: .
j_call: TRBJ2-7
clone_size: .
cdr3_aa: CASSLVGTGAYEQYF
cdr3_nt: TGTGCCAGCAGCTTGGTAGGGACTGGGGCCTACGAGCAGTACTTC

v_call: TRBV6-1
d_call: .
j_call: TRBJ1-5
clone_size: .
cdr3_aa: CASSEDVGSAQPQHF
cdr3_nt: TGTGCCAGCAGTGAAGATGTGGGGTCAGCTCAGCCCCAGCATTTT

v_call: TRBV18
d_call: .
j_call: TRBJ1-3
clone_size: .
cdr3_aa: CASSPPGGGNTIYF
cdr3_nt: TGTGCCAGCTCACCACCGGGAGGGGGAAACACCATATATTTT

v_call: TRBV6-5
d_call: .
j_call: TRBJ2-7
clone_size: .
cdr3_aa: CASSRQRGYEQYF
cdr3_nt: TGTGCCAGCAGTCGACAGAGGGGCTACGAGCAGTACTTC

v_call: TRBV6-7
d_call: .
j_call: TRBJ2-7
clone_size: .
cdr3_aa: CASSYATESYEQYF
cdr3_nt: TGTGCCAGCAGTTACGCGACAGAAAGCTACGAGCAGTACTTC

v_call: TRBV6-5
d_call: .
j_call: TRBJ2-2
clone_size: .
cdr3_aa: CASSYPAGELFF
cdr3_nt: TGTGCCAGCAGCTACCCAGCCGGGGAGCTGTTTTTT

v_call: TRBV4-2
d_call: .
j_call: TRBJ1-3
clone_size: .
cdr3_aa: CASSQGLLGANSGNTIYF
cdr3_nt: TGTGCCAGCAGCCAAGGATTACTCGGAGCTAACTCTGGAAACACCATATATTTT

v_call: TRBV12-3/TRBV12-4
d_call: .
j_call: TRBJ2-7
clone_size: once
cdr3_aa: CASSPRGAYEQYF
cdr3_nt: TGTGCCAGCAGCCCCCGGGGAGCCTACGAGCAGTACTTC

v_call: TRBV5-6
d_call: TRBD1
j_call: TRBJ2-1
clone_size: .
cdr3_aa: CASSRDRGSSYNEQFF
cdr3_nt: TGTGCCAGCAGCCGGGACAGGGGTAGTTCCTACAATGAGCAGTTCTTC

v_call: TRBV2
d_call: .
j_call: TRBJ1-4
clone_size: .
cdr3_aa: CASAPPRVANEKLFF
cdr3_nt: TGTGCCAGCGCCCCTCCCAGGGTGGCTAATGAAAAACTGTTTTTT

v_call: TRBV6-1
d_call: .
j_call: TRBJ1-2
clone_size: .
cdr3_aa: CASSEASGSFDGYTF
cdr3_nt: TGTGCCAGCAGTGAAGCTTCGGGAAGCTTCGATGGCTACACCTTC

v_call: TRBV6-1
d_call: TRBD2
j_call: TRBJ2-1
clone_size: .
cdr3_aa: CASSEQGLAANEQFF
cdr3_nt: TGTGCCAGCAGTGAACAAGGACTAGCGGCCAATGAGCAGTTCTTC

v_call: TRBV19
d_call: .
j_call: TRBJ2-1
clone_size: .
cdr3_aa: CASSPRGPRYEQFF
cdr3_nt: TGTGCCAGTAGCCCTCGGGGCCCCCGATATGAGCAGTTCTTC

v_call: TRBV5-1
d_call: .
j_call: TRBJ2-7
clone_size: .
cdr3_aa: CASSSSYEQYF
cdr3_nt: TGCGCCAGCAGCTCCTCCTACGAGCAGTACTTC

v_call: TRBV6-5
d_call: .
j_call: TRBJ1-1
clone_size: .
cdr3_aa: CASSSRTALEAFF
cdr3_nt: TGTGCCAGCAGTTCAAGGACAGCCCTAGAAGCTTTCTTT

v_call: TRBV5-1
d_call: .
j_call: TRBJ1-2
clone_size: .
cdr3_aa: CASSPGPSSYGYTF
cdr3_nt: TGCGCCAGCAGCCCGGGACCGTCTAGCTATGGCTACACCTTC

v_call: TRBV6-4
d_call: .
j_call: TRBJ1-2
clone_size: .
cdr3_aa: CASSDQTNYGYTF
cdr3_nt: TGTGCCAGCAGTGACCAGACTAACTATGGCTACACCTTC